The clone carrying this T cell receptor (beta chain) was found a few times. Its antigen is unknown. This sample was included in a study of T-cell memory formation after mild COVID-19. Study-wide results and limits: Shrinking CD4+ clones resided mostly in CM and EM, and CD8+ ones in EMRA.

Via MiXCR, TCRdb re-called the 5' RACE reads, giving one row per CDR3 protein. Of roughly 620,000 distinct CDR3 sequences listed, 18% are singletons. The sequenced sample consisted of PBMCs or a T cell subset sorted from them (not recorded which). This receptor was identified in an adult woman who had mild COVID-19 (a few samples of this study predate the infection). Cell type and time point are not known.

The CDR3 DNA sequence: TGTGCCAGCAGTTTATCCGGGACAGGGACCGGGGAGCTGTTTTTT. Protein product: CASSLSGTGTGELFF. The chain is built from TRBV27 and TRBJ2-2; 9 bases align to TRBD1. CDR1 is MNHEY and CDR2 is SMNVEV in the germline V gene (reference sequence). The J segment lost 5 bases and the V segment lost 0 bases, leaving 1 base of the junction unmatched. This CDR3 is built from 15 residues.